Listed below are T cell receptor beta chains from one sample, sequenced in a study of blood T cell repertoires in COVID-19. Produced via immunoSEQ multiplex PCR; TCRdb's table is partial and in-frame only. The data show approximately 390,000 clones, with over 75% seen just once and 2% to 2.5% held by the top ten. Sequenced: PBMCs or T cells enriched from blood (not recorded which). These receptors all stem from a woman aged 35 to 49 with acute COVID-19. Both conserved end residues are part of each CDR3. The order of the fields is D gene, V gene, clone size, J gene, CDR3 DNA, CDR3 protein. The D gene is left open where the match is weak. Clone size appears in some rows only: once, few, many, or a class for an expanded clone.

.,TRBV2,.,TRBJ2-7,TGTGCCAGCAGTGAAGGCTACCGAAAGTCTTGGGTATTACAGGGCCCCCTCTCCGAGCAGTACTTC,CASSEGYRKSWVLQGPLSEQYF
.,TRBV19,.,TRBJ1-1,TGTGCCAGTAGCAGGACAGATTGGACTGAAGCTTTCTTT,CASSRTDWTEAFF
.,TRBV7-8,.,TRBJ1-1,TGTGCCAGCAGCTATAGGGGGAGTCTGAACACTGAAGCTTTCTTT,CASSYRGSLNTEAFF
.,TRBV7-8,.,TRBJ2-1,TGTGCAACCGGTGGGAGATACAATGAGCAGTTCTTC,CATGGRYNEQFF
TRBD2,TRBV2,.,TRBJ2-3,TGTGCCAGCAGTCGGGTGGGACTCAGCGGGGGCGTAATAGGGACAGATACGCAGTATTTT,CASSRVGLSGGVIGTDTQYF
TRBD1,TRBV6-5,.,TRBJ1-1,TGTGCCAGCCAAGGGGGCCAGTTCACTGAAGCTTTCTTT,CASQGGQFTEAFF
TRBD2,TRBV5-1,.,TRBJ2-2,TGCGCCAGCAGCTTCGGACTAGCGGGGTTGGGCGGGGAGCTGTTTTTT,CASSFGLAGLGGELFF
TRBD2,TRBV27,.,TRBJ2-1,TGTGCCAGCAGTTTAGCGGGGGTCTCCTACAATGAGCAGTTCTTC,CASSLAGVSYNEQFF
.,TRBV5-1,.,TRBJ1-1,TGCGCCAGCAGCTTGGCGGCGGGCACTGAAGCTTTCTTT,CASSLAAGTEAFF
.,TRBV6-5,.,TRBJ1-3,TGTGCCAGCAGCCGTTCAACCAGCTCTGGAAACACCATATATTTT,CASSRSTSSGNTIYF
.,TRBV6-5,.,TRBJ2-7,TGTGCCAGCCTAGGTGGGGAGCAGTACTTC,CASLGGEQYF
.,TRBV5-1,.,TRBJ1-1,TGCGCCAGCAGCTTGGACCCCTCGGGTGAAGCTTTCTTT,CASSLDPSGEAFF
.,TRBV11-3,.,TRBJ2-2,TGTGCCAGCAGCTTATCCCCGACATCCTCGAACACCGGGGAGCTGTTTTTT,CASSLSPTSSNTGELFF
.,TRBV7-2,.,TRBJ2-3,TGTGCCAGCAGCTTAGTGGGCGGGGTTAGCACAGATACGCAGTATTTT,CASSLVGGVSTDTQYF
.,TRBV2,.,TRBJ1-1,TGTGCCAGCACCGAGGTCAGAAACACTGAAGCTTTCTTT,CASTEVRNTEAFF
TRBD2,TRBV3-1/TRBV3-2,.,TRBJ2-7,TGTGCCAGCAGCCCATCGACGGGGGGGGCGATTGAGCAGTACTTC,CASSPSTGGAIEQYF
.,TRBV7-8,.,TRBJ1-1,TGTGCCAGCAGCTCAGCACACAGGAGACTGAACACTGAAGCTTTCTTT,CASSSAHRRLNTEAFF
TRBD1,TRBV19,once,TRBJ1-4,TGTGCCAGTAGGGCAGGGGGCGGGGATGAAAAACTGTTTTTT,CASRAGGGDEKLFF
TRBD1,TRBV18,many,TRBJ1-4,TGTGCCAGCTCACCATATCAAGGGACAGTAGAAAAACTGTTTTTT,CASSPYQGTVEKLFF
.,TRBV9,.,TRBJ1-2,TGTGCCAGCAGCGTAGGAACCGGGATCTTCTATGGCTACACCTTC,CASSVGTGIFYGYTF
TRBD1,TRBV11-2,.,TRBJ1-2,TGTGCCAGCAGGCAACCTGGGACAGACTATGGCTACACCTTC,CASRQPGTDYGYTF
.,TRBV7-6,.,TRBJ2-5,TGTGCCAGCAGCTTTATCTACGGGACTGCCCATAAAGAGACCCAGTACTTC,CASSFIYGTAHKETQYF
.,TRBV2,.,TRBJ1-5,TGTGCCAGCAGTGAGGAGACAGGAGCCAATCAGCCCCAGCATTTT,CASSEETGANQPQHF
.,TRBV5-4,few,TRBJ2-7,TGTGCCAGCAGCTTGGCAGGTCGCAGGGGCTACGAGCAGTACTTC,CASSLAGRRGYEQYF
.,TRBV4-1,few,TRBJ2-7,TGCGCCAGCAGCCCACTAGTGGGGACCTACGAGCAGTACTTC,CASSPLVGTYEQYF
TRBD2,TRBV4-1,.,TRBJ2-1,TGCGCCAGCAGCCAGATCGTCAGGACTAGCAGACACAATGAGCAGTTCTTC,CASSQIVRTSRHNEQFF
.,TRBV25-1,.,TRBJ1-4,TGTGCCAGCAGTGAATTTGGGCAGGGCAATGAAAAACTGTTTTTT,CASSEFGQGNEKLFF
.,TRBV7-7,.,TRBJ2-5,TGTGCCAGCAGCTTATTCCTTCAAGAGACCCAGTACTTC,CASSLFLQETQYF
.,TRBV30,.,TRBJ1-4,TGTGCCTGGAGTGCCCCGGTTGCAACTAATGAAAAACTGTTTTTT,CAWSAPVATNEKLFF
TRBD2,TRBV6-1,.,TRBJ2-7,TGTGCCAGCAGTGAAGGGGCGGGGGGTACTTACGAGCAGTACTTC,CASSEGAGGTYEQYF
.,TRBV2,.,TRBJ2-5,TGTGCCAGCAGCTCATCGGCAGGGGAGGAGACCCAGTACTTC,CASSSSAGEETQYF
.,TRBV12-3/TRBV12-4,once,TRBJ2-3,TGTGCCAGCCGATTACTCACAGATACGCAGTATTTT,CASRLLTDTQYF
.,TRBV20-1,.,TRBJ1-2,TGCAGTGCTAGAATGACGGAGGGCTACACCTTC,CSARMTEGYTF
TRBD2,TRBV15,.,TRBJ2-1,TGTGCCACCAGCAGACCACAAGGGACTAGCGGGGGGGCTGAGCAGTTCTTC,CATSRPQGTSGGAEQFF
TRBD2,TRBV9,few,TRBJ2-3,TGTGCCAGCAGCGGGCGCGGGGGGGATACGCAGTATTTT,CASSGRGGDTQYF
TRBD1,TRBV5-6,.,TRBJ1-1,TGTGCCAGCAGCTTGTCTGGAACAGGGGGCACTGAAGCTTTCTTT,CASSLSGTGGTEAFF
.,TRBV5-1,.,TRBJ1-2,TGCGCCAGCAGCTTGCGGTTGAACTATGGCTACACCTTC,CASSLRLNYGYTF